A selection of T cell receptor beta chains follows, all from one sample in a study of cytotoxic CD8 clonotypes in ibrutinib-treated CLL. Libraries were prepared by immunoSEQ multiplex PCR; TCRdb keeps only in-frame clonotypes and omits some of them. The sample has 150,000 or so clones, about 88% seen once. The specimen comprised PBMCs, sampled at disease progression, from a patient treated with ibrutinib. These receptors originate from a human donor with chronic lymphocytic leukemia. The CDR3 runs from the conserved cysteine through the conserved F or W. A D gene is named only where the DNA matches it firmly. Some rows mark clone size as missing; the rest say once, few, many or name a class of expanded clone.

clone size	D gene	V gene	J gene	CDR3 protein	CDR3 DNA
-	-	TRBV4-3	TRBJ1-2	CASSQEGGDYGYTF	TGCGCCAGCAGCCAAGAGGGAGGGGACTATGGCTACACCTTC
once	TRBD2	TRBV7-9	TRBJ2-1	CASSKGGLLAAGRFF	TGTGCCAGCAGCAAGGGGGGGCTACTAGCGGCAGGGCGGTTCTTC
-	TRBD2	TRBV10-1	TRBJ2-1	CASSDFSGPSSSYNEQFF	TGCGCCAGCAGTGACTTTAGCGGGCCTAGCAGCTCCTACAATGAGCAGTTCTTC
-	-	TRBV19	TRBJ2-1	CASSIRVQVVEQFF	TGTGCCAGTAGTATAAGGGTACAGGTTGTTGAGCAGTTCTTC
once	TRBD2	TRBV4-3	TRBJ2-7	CASSQGTSGISYEQYF	TGCGCCAGCAGCCAGGGGACTAGCGGAATCTCCTACGAGCAGTACTTC
-	-	TRBV28	TRBJ2-7	CASSLWVSSYEQYF	TGTGCCAGCAGTTTATGGGTGAGTTCCTACGAGCAGTACTTC
-	TRBD1	TRBV5-4	TRBJ2-7	CASRLDRGRREQYF	TGTGCCAGCAGATTGGACAGGGGGCGGAGGGAGCAGTACTTC
once	-	TRBV6-5	TRBJ1-5	CASSYGRSSNQPQHF	TGTGCCAGCAGTTACGGCAGATCAAGCAATCAGCCCCAGCATTTT
-	TRBD1	TRBV19	TRBJ1-2	CASSITGARPYTF	TGTGCCAGTAGTATCACAGGGGCCCGCCCCTACACCTTC
-	-	TRBV1	TRBJ1-2	CTSSRLIKPDSGRVNYGYTF	TGCACCAGCAGCCGCCTGATTAAGCCTGATTCGGGCAGGGTGAACTATGGCTACACCTTC
-	-	TRBV6-1	TRBJ2-7	CASSAQVSWYEQYF	TGTGCCAGCAGTGCTCAGGTGTCATGGTACGAGCAGTACTTC
-	-	TRBV11-2	TRBJ1-1	CASSFGAFDSFGAYEAFF	TGTGCCAGCAGCTTTGGAGCTTTTGACTCTTTCGGGGCGTATGAAGCTTTCTTT
-	-	TRBV11-3	TRBJ2-3	CASSLGTDTQYF	TGTGCCAGCAGCTTGGGCACAGATACGCAGTATTTT
few	TRBD1	TRBV11-2	TRBJ1-2	CASSSDRAYGYTF	TGTGCCAGCAGTTCCGACAGGGCCTATGGCTACACCTTC
-	-	TRBV7-9	TRBJ2-1	CASSLSARNEQFF	TGTGCCAGCAGCTTATCCGCTCGGAATGAGCAGTTCTTC
-	TRBD2	TRBV28	TRBJ2-1	CASRGLATEQFF	TGTGCCAGCAGAGGACTAGCGACTGAGCAGTTCTTC
-	-	TRBV7-3	TRBJ2-3	CASSLYPAGGRTGADTQYF	TGTGCCAGCAGCTTATATCCCGCGGGAGGCCGAACAGGGGCAGATACGCAGTATTTT
few	TRBD1	TRBV30	TRBJ1-1	CAWSVQGSLKAFF	TGTGCCTGGAGTGTACAGGGGTCTCTGAAAGCTTTCTTT
-	TRBD2	TRBV18	TRBJ2-7	CASSPGTSGSYEQYF	TGTGCCAGCTCACCCGGGACTAGCGGTTCCTACGAGCAGTACTTC
-	TRBD1	TRBV7-2	TRBJ1-5	CASSLTGWAQPQHF	TGTGCCAGCAGCTTGACAGGGTGGGCCCAGCCCCAGCATTTT
-	TRBD1	TRBV5-1	TRBJ1-2	CASSLGFGQALGDHYGYTF	TGCGCCAGCAGCTTGGGATTCGGACAGGCCCTAGGAGATCACTATGGCTACACCTTC
-	-	TRBV28	TRBJ1-2	CASTIGGRVDYGYTF	TGTGCCAGCACCATCGGGGGGCGCGTTGACTATGGCTACACCTTC
-	TRBD1	TRBV27	TRBJ1-2	CASSSRTGDNGYTF	TGTGCCAGCAGTTCCCGGACAGGGGATAATGGCTACACCTTC
-	-	TRBV19	TRBJ1-5	CASSSDRINQPQHF	TGTGCCAGTAGTAGCGACAGAATCAATCAGCCCCAGCATTTT
-	-	TRBV30	TRBJ2-7	CAWSGGTQRGSEQYF	TGTGCCTGGAGTGGCGGGACTCAGAGGGGTAGCGAGCAGTACTTC
once	-	TRBV25-1	TRBJ2-1	CASSAQGGLGEQFF	TGTGCCAGCAGTGCCCAGGGCGGGTTGGGTGAGCAGTTCTTC
-	-	TRBV13	TRBJ2-7	CASSLQRVGEQYF	TGTGCCAGCAGCTTACAGCGAGTGGGGGAGCAGTACTTC